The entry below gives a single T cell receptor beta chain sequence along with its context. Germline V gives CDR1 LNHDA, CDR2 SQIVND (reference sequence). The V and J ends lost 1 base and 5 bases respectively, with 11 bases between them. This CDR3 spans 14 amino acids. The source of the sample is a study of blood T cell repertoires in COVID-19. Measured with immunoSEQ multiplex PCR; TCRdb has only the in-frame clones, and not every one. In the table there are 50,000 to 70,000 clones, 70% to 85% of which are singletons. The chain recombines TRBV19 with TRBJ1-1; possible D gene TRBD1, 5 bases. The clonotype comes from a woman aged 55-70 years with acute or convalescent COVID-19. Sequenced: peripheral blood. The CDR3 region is CASSIAQAGTEAFF. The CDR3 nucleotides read TGTGCCAGTAGTATAGCTCAGGCAGGGACTGAAGCTTTCTTT.